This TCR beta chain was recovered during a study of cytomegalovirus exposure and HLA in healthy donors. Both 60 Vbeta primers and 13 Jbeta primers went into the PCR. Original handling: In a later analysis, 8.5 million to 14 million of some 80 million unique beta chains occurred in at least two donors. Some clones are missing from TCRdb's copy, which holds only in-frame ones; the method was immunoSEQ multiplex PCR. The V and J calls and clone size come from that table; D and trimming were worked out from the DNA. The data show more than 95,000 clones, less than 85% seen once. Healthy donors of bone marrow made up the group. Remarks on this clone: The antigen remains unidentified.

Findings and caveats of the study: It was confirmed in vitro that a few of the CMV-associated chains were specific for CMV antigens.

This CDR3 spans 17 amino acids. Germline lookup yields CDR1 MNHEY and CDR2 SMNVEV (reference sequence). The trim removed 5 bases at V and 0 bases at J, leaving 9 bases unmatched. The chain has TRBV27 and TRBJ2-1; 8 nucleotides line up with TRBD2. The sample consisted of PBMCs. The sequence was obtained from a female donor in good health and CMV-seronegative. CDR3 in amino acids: CASSPQLADSSYNEQFF. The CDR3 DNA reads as TGTGCCAGCAGTCCCCAACTAGCGGACAGCTCCTACAATGAGCAGTTCTTC.